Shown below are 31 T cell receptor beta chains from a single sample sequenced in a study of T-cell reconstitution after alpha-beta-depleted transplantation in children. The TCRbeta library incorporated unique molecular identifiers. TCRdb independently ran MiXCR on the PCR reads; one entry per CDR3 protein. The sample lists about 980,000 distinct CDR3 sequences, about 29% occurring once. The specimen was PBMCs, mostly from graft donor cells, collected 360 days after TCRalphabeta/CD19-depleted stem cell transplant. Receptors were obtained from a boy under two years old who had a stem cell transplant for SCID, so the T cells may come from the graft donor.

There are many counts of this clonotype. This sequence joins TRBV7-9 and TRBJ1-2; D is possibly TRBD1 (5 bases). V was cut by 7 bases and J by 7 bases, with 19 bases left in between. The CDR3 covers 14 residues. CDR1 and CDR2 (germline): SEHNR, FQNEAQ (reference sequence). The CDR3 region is CASTSGGVSAGYTF. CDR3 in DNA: TGTGCCAGCACCTCAGGAGGGGTTTCCGCTGGCTACACCTTC.

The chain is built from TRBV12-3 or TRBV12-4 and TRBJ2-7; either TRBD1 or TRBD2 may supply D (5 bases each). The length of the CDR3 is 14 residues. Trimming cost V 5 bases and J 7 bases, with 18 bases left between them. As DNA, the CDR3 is TGTGCCAGCAGTCGGGACGGTGTTCCTGGAGAGCAGTACTTC. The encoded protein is CASSRDGVPGEQYF.

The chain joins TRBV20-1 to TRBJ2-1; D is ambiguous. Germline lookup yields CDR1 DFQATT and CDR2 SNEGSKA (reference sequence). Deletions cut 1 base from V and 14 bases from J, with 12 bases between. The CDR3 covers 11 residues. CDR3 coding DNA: TGCAGTGCTAGAGTCCCACCAACCGAGTTCTTC. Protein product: CSARVPPTEFF.

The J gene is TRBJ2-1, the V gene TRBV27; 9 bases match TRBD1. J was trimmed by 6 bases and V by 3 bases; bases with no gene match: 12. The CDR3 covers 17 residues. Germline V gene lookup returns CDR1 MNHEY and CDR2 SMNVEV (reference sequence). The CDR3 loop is CASSFFRARTGVNEQFF. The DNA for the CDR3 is TGTGCCAGCAGTTTCTTTCGCGCCCGGACAGGGGTCAATGAGCAGTTCTTC.

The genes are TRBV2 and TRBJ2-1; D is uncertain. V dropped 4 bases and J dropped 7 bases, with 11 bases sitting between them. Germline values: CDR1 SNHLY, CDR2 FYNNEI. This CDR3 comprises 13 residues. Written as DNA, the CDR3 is TGTGCCAGCAGTGCGATCCCGGAGAATGAGCAGTTCTTC. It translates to CASSAIPENEQFF.

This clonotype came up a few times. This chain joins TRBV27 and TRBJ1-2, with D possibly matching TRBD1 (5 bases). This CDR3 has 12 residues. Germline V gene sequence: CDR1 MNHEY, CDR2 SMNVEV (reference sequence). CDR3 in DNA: TGTGCGTCGTGGGGGAACTCCTATGGCTACACCTTC. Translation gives CASWGNSYGYTF.

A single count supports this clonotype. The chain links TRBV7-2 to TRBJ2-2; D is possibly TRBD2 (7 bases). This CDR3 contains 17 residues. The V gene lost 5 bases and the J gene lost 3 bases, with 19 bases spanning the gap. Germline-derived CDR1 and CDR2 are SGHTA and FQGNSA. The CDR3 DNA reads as TGTGCCAGCAGCCCGAGGGGGGGGCTAGCGTACACCGGGGAGCTGTTTTTT. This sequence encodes CASSPRGGLAYTGELFF.

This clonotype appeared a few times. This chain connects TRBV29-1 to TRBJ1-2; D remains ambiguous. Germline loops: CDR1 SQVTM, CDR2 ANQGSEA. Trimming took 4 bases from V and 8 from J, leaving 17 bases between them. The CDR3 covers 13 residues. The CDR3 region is CSVVVSPMGGYTF. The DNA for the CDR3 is TGCAGCGTTGTGGTAAGCCCCATGGGGGGCTACACCTTC.

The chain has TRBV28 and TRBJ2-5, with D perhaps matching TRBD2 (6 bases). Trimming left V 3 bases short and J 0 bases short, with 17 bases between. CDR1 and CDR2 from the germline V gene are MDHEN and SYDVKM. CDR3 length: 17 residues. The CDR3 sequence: CASSLPGRGSYQETQYF. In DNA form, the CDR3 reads TGTGCCAGCAGTTTGCCCGGGCGGGGATCGTACCAAGAGACCCAGTACTTC.

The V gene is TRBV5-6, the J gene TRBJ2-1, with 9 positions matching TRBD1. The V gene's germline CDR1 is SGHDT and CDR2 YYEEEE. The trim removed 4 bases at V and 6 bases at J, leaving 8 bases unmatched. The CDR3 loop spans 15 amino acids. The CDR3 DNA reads TGTGCCAGCAGCAAAGGGACAGGGTTTCGCAATGAGCAGTTCTTC. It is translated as CASSKGTGFRNEQFF.

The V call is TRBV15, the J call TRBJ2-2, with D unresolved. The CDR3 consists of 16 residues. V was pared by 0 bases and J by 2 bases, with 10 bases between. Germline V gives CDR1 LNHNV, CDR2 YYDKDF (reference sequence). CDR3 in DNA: TGTGCCACCAGCAGAGATCCGTCAGCTAACACCGGGGAGCTGTTTTTT. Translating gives CATSRDPSANTGELFF.

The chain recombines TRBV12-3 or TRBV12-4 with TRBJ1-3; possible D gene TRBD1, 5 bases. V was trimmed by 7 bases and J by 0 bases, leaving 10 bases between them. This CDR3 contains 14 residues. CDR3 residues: CASTQGASGNTIYF. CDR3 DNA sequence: TGTGCCAGCACGCAGGGAGCCTCTGGAAACACCATATATTTT.

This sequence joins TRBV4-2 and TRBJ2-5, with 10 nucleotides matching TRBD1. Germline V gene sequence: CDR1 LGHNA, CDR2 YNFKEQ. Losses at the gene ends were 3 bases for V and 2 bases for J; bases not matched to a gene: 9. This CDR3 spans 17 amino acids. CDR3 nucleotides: TGTGCCAGCAGCCAGAGTTCCCGGACAGGGGGACAAGAGACCCAGTACTTC. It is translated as CASSQSSRTGGQETQYF.

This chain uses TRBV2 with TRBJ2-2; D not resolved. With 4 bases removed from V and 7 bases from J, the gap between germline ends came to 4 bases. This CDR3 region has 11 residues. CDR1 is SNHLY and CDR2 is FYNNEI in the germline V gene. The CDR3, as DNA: TGTGCCAGCAGTGTACACGGGGAGCTGTTTTTT. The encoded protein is CASSVHGELFF.

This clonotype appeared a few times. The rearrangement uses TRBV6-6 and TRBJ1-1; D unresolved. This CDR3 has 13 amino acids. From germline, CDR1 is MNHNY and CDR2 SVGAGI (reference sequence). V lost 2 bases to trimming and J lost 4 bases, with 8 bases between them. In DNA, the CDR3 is TGTGCCAGCAGTTACCGTGCCCTCACTGAAGCTTTCTTT. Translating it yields CASSYRALTEAFF.

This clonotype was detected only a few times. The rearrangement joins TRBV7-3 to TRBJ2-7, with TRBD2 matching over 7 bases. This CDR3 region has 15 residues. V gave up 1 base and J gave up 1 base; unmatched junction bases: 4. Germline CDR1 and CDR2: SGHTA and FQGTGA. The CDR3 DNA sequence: TGTGCCAGCAGCTTAAGGGCGGGGGATTCCTACGAGCAGTACTTC. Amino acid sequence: CASSLRAGDSYEQYF.

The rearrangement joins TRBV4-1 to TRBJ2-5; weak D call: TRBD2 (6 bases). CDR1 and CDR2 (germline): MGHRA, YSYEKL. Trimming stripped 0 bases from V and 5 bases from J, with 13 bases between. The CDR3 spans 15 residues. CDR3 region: CASSQDWLALETQYF. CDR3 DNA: TGCGCCAGCAGCCAAGACTGGCTAGCGCTGGAGACCCAGTACTTC.

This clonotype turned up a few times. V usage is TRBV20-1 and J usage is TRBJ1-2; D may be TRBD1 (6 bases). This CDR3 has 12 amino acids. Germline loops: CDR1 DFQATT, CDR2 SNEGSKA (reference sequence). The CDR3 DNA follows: TGCAGCCCCTGGGGGGCCCCGTATGGCTACACCTTC. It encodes CSPWGAPYGYTF.

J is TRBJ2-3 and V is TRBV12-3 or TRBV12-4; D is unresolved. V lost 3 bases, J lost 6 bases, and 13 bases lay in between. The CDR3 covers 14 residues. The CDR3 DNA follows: TGTGCCAGCAGTTTCTTCGGGCGGCGGGATACGCAGTATTTT. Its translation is CASSFFGRRDTQYF.

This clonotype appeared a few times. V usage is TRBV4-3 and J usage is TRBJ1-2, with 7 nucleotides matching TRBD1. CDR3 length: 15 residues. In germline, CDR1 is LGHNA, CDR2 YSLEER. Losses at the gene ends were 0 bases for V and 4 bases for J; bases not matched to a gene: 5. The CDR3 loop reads CASSQEGRGPYGYTF. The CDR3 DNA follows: TGCGCCAGCAGCCAAGAGGGGAGGGGGCCCTATGGCTACACCTTC.

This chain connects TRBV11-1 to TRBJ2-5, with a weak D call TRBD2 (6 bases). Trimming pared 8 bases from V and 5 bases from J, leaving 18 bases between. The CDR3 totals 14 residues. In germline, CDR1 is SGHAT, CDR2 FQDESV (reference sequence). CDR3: CASGWAGRKETQYF. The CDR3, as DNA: TGTGCCAGCGGGTGGGCGGGGCGAAAGGAGACCCAGTACTTC.

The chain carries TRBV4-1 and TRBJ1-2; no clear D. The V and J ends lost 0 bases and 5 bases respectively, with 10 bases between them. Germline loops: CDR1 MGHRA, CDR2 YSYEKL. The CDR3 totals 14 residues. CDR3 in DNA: TGCGCCAGCAGCCAAGAACCCAGCTTATATGGCTACACCTTC. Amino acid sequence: CASSQEPSLYGYTF.

The DNA of the CDR3 is TGTGCCAGCAATCCGGCCAGGGGGCGGGAAATTGGGTACGAGCAGTACTTC. It specifies CASNPARGREIGYEQYF. The chain joins TRBV2 to TRBJ2-7; 8 nucleotides line up with TRBD1. Germline trimming cut 7 bases from V and 4 bases from J; bases unmatched to any gene: 18. CDR1 SNHLY and CDR2 FYNNEI come from the germline V gene. The CDR3 extends over 17 amino acids.

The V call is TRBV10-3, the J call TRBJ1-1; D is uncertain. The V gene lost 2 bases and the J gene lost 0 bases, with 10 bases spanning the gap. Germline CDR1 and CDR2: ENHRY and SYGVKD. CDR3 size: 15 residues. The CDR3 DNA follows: TGTGCCATCAGTGAGGACGGCGGAATGAACACTGAAGCTTTCTTT. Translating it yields CAISEDGGMNTEAFF.

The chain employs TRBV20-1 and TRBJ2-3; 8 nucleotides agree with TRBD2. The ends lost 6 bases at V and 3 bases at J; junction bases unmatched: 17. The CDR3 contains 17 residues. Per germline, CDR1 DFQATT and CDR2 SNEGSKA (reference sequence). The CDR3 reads CSAPMLAGRRATDTQYF. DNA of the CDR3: TGCAGTGCCCCAATGTTAGCGGGGCGTCGGGCTACAGATACGCAGTATTTT.

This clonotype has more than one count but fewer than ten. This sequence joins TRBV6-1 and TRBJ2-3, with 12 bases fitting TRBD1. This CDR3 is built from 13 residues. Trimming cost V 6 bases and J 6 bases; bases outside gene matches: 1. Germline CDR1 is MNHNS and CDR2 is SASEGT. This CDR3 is CASRGTGGDTQYF. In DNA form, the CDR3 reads TGTGCCAGCAGGGGGACAGGGGGCGATACGCAGTATTTT.

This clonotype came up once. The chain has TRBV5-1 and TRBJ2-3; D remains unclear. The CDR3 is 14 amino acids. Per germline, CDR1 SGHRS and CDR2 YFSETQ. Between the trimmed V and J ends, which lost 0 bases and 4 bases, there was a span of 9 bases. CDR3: CASSLGREADTQYF. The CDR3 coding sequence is TGCGCCAGCAGCTTGGGCAGAGAGGCAGATACGCAGTATTTT.

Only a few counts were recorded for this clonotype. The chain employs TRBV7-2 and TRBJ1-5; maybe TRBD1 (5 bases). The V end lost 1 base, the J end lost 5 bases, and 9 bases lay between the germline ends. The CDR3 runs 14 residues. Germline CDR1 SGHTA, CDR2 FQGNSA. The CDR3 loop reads CASSLGQIYQPQHF. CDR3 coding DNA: TGTGCCAGCAGCTTAGGACAGATTTATCAGCCCCAGCATTTT.

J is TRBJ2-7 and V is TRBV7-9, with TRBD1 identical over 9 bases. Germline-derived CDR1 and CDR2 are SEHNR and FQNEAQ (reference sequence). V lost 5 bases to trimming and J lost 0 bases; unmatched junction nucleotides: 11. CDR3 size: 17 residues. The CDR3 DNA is TGTGCCAGCAGCGCTCCGACGGGGGACAGGGTCTCCTACGAGCAGTACTTC. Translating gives CASSAPTGDRVSYEQYF.

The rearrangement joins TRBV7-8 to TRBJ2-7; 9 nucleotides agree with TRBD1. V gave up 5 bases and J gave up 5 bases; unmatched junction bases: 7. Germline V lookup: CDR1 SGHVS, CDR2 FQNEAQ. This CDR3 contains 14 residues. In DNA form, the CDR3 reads TGTGCCAGCAGCCCACCGGGACAGGGTAACGAGCAGTACTTC. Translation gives CASSPPGQGNEQYF. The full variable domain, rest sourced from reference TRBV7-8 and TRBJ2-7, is GAGVSQSPRYKVAKRGQDVALRCDPISGHVSLFWYQQALGQGPEFLTYFQNEAQLDKSGLPSDRFFAERPEGSVSTLKIQRTQQEDSAVYLCASSPPGQGNEQYFGPGTRLTVT.

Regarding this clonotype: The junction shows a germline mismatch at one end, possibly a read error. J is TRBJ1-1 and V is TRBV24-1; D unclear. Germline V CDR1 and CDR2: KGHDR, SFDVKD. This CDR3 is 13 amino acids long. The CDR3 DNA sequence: TGTGTCACCGGGGAGCCCAACTGGGCTGAAGCTTTCTTT. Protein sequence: CVTGEPNWAEAFF.